This TCR beta chain is from a study of CD8+ T cells in alopecia areata. Extraction of RNA preceded its reverse transcription into cDNA, which served as the sequencing template. Only in-frame clones appear in the TCRdb table, and some are missing; sequencing was by immunoSEQ multiplex PCR. The sample has roughly 35,000 clones; around 59% are singletons. This CDR3 contains 15 residues. V shed 0 bases and J 0 bases; nucleotides not matched to a gene: 0. The germline V gene encodes CDR1 SNHLY and CDR2 FYNNEI. The chain joins TRBV2 to TRBJ1-1, with 8 bases fitting TRBD1. The receptor was isolated from a human donor with alopecia areata. Specimen: NKG2D-high CD8+ T cells sorted from blood. CDR3 DNA sequence: TGTGCCAGCAGTGAAGCGACAGGGGTGAACACTGAAGCTTTCTTT. As protein: CASSEATGVNTEAFF.